This TCR beta chain appears in the sequencing data of a study of cytomegalovirus exposure and HLA in healthy donors. Study-level findings and limits: The study flagged 150 to 200 TCR beta chains as cytomegalovirus-associated. A later analysis showed that HLA-associated TCR beta chains had undergone more clonal expansion than equally common others.

PCR involved 60 Vbeta and 13 Jbeta primers. Assay used: immunoSEQ multiplex PCR; TCRdb lists only in-frame clones, some missing. The data show 95,000 to 110,000 clones, with roughly 70% seen just once and 13% to 15% held by the top ten. Of note for this clone: Antigen unknown.

The CDR3 runs to 19 residues. The germline gives CDR1 MNHEY, CDR2 SMNVEV (reference sequence). Trimming removed 3 bases from V and 9 bases from J, with 27 bases in between. Sequencing input: PBMCs. V gene TRBV27 combines with J gene TRBJ1-6, with D maybe TRBD1 (6 bases). This TCR derives from a woman between 40 and 55 years old in good health and CMV-seropositive. The CDR3 sequence is CASSLRVGVNRRRGSPLHF. CDR3 DNA: TGTGCCAGCAGTTTGAGGGTGGGAGTGAATCGGCGCAGGGGTTCACCCCTCCACTTT.